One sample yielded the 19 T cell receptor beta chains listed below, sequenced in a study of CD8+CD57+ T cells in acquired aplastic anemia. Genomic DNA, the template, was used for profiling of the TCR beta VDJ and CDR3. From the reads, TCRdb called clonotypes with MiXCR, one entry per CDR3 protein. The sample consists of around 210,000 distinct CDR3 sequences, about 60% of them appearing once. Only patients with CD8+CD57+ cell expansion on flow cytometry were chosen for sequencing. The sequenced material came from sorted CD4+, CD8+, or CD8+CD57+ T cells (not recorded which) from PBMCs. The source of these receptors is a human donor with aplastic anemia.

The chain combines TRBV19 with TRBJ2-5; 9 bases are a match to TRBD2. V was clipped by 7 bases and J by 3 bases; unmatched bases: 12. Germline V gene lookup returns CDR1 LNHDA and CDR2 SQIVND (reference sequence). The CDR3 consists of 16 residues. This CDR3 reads CASKQGLAQGKETQYF. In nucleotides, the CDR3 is TGTGCCAGTAAACAAGGACTAGCGCAGGGGAAAGAGACCCAGTACTTC.

This CDR3 reads CASSLAPRVNTEAFF. The CDR3 coding sequence is TGTGCCAGCAGCTTAGCGCCGCGGGTGAACACTGAAGCTTTCTTT. The V call is TRBV7-6, the J call TRBJ1-1; D gene ambiguous. This CDR3 is built from 15 residues. Germline CDR1 and CDR2: SGHVS and FNYEAQ. V lost 0 bases, J lost 0 bases, and 8 bases lay in between.

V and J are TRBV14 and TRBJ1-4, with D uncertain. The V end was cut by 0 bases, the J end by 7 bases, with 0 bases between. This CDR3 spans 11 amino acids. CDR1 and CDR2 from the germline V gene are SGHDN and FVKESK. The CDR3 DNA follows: TGTGCCAGCAGCCAAGATGAAAAACTGTTTTTT. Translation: CASSQDEKLFF.

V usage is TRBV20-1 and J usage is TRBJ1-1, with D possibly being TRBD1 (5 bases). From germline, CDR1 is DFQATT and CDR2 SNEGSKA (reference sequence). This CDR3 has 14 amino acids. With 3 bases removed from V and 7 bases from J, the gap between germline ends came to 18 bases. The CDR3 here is CSARGVVGSGEAFF. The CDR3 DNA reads TGCAGTGCTAGGGGGGTCGTCGGGAGCGGTGAAGCTTTCTTT.

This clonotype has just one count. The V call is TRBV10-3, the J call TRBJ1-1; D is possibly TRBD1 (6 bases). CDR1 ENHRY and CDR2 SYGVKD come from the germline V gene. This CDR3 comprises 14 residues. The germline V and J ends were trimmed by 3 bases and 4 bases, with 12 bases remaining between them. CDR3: CAISDPGVVTEAFF. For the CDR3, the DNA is TGTGCCATCAGTGACCCAGGGGTTGTCACTGAAGCTTTCTTT.

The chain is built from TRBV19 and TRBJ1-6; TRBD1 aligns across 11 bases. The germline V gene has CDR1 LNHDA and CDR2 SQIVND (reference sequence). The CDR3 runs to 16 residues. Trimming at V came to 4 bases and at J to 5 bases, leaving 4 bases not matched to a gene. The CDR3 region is CASSKRTGGNNSPLHF. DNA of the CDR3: TGTGCCAGTAGTAAAAGGACAGGGGGCAATAATTCACCCCTCCACTTT.

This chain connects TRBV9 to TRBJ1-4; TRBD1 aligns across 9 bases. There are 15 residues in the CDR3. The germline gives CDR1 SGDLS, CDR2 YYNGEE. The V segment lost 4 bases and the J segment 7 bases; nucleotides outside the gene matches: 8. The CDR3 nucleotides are TGTGCCAGCAGCACCCGGGACAGGGCCTCTGAAAAACTGTTTTTT. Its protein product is CASSTRDRASEKLFF.

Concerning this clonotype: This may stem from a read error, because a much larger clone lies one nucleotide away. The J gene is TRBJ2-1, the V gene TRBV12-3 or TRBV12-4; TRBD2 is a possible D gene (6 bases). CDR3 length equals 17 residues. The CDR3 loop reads CAGSLEGGDPLANEQFF. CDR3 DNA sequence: TGTGCCGGCAGTTTAGAGGGCGGGGATCCCCTAGCCAATGAGCAGTTCTTC.

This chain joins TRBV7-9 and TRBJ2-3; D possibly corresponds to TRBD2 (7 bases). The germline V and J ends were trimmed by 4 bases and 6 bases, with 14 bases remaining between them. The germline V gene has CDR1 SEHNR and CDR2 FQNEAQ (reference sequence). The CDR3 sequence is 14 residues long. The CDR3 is CASSSSGGWDTQYF. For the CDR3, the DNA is TGTGCCAGCAGCTCGTCGGGGGGCTGGGATACGCAGTATTTT.

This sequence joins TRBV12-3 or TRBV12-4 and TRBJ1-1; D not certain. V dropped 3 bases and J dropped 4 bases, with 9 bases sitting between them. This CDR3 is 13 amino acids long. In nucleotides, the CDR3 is TGTGCCAGCAGTTTTCGTCTTGGCACTGAAGCTTTCTTT. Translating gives CASSFRLGTEAFF.

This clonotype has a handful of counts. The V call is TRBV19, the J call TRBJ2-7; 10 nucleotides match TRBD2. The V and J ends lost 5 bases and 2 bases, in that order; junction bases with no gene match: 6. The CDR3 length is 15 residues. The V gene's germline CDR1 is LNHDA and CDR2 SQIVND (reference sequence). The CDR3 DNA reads TGTGCCAGTAGTTCCCTAGCGGGGGCTACCTACGAGCAGTACTTC. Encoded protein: CASSSLAGATYEQYF.

Here the CDR3 reads CASSYLAGVSDTQYF. The CDR3 region has the DNA TGTGCCAGCAGTTATTTAGCGGGGGTGTCAGATACGCAGTATTTT. The genes are TRBV28 and TRBJ2-3, with TRBD2 identical over 9 bases. Trimming cost V 4 bases and J 4 bases; bases outside gene matches: 6. The germline gives CDR1 MDHEN, CDR2 SYDVKM. The CDR3 is 15 residues long. The whole variable domain, filled in from reference TRBV28 and TRBJ2-3, reads DVKVTQSSRYLVKRTGEKVFLECVQDMDHENMFWYRQDPGLGLRLIYFSYDVKMKEKGDIPEGYSVSREKKERFSLILESASTNQTSMYLCASSYLAGVSDTQYFGPGTRLTVL.

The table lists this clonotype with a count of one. CDR3 nucleotides: TGTGCCAGCAGTGACAGGGTTGGCGATACGCAGTATTTT. Its translation is CASSDRVGDTQYF. The rearrangement joins TRBV6-4 to TRBJ2-3; D is unresolved. The CDR3 length is 13 residues. Germline CDR1 reads MRHNA; CDR2 reads SNTAGT. The V end was cut by 2 bases, the J end by 6 bases, with 9 bases between.

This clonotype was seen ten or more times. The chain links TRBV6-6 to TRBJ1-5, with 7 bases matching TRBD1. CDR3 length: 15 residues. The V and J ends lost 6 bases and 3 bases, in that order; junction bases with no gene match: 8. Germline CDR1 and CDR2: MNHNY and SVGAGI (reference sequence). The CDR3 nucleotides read TGTGCCAGCAGACACAGGGGAAGGCCCAATCAGCCCCAGCATTTT. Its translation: CASRHRGRPNQPQHF.

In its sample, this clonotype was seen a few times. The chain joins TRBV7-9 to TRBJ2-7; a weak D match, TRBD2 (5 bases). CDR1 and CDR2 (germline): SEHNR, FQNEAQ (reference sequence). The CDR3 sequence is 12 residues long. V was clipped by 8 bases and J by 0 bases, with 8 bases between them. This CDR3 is CASGRDSYEQYF. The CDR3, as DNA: TGTGCCAGCGGGAGAGACTCCTACGAGCAGTACTTC.

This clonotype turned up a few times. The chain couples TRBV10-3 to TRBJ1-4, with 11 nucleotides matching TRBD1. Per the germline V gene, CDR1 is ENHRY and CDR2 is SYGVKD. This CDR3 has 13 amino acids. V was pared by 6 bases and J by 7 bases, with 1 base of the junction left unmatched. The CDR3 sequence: CAISGTGGEKLFF. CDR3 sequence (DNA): TGTGCCATCAGCGGGACAGGGGGTGAAAAACTGTTTTTT.

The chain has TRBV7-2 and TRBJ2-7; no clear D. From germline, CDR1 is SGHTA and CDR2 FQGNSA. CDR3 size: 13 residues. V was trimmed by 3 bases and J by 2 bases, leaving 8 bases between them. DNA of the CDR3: TGTGCCAGCAGCTTTCGGAAGACCTACGAGCAGTACTTC. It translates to CASSFRKTYEQYF.

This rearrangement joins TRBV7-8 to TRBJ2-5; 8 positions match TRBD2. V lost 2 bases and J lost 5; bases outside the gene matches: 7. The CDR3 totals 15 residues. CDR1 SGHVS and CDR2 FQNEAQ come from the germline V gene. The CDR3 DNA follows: TGTGCCAGCAGCTTACCCGGGGGGGCCCGGGAGACCCAGTACTTC. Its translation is CASSLPGGARETQYF.

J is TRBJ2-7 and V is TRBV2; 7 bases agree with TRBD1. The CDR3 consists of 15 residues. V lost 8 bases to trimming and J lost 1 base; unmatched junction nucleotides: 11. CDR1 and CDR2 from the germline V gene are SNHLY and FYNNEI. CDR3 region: CASAFEIQGSYEQYF. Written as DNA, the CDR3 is TGTGCCAGCGCCTTCGAAATACAGGGGTCCTACGAGCAGTACTTC.